The rows below give T cell receptor beta chains drawn from one sample of a study of blood T cell repertoires in COVID-19. TCRdb keeps only in-frame clones here, not all; method: immunoSEQ multiplex PCR. The sample comprises approximately 240,000 clones, 75% to 90% of which are singletons, and approximately 3.5% rests with the top ten. Material: PBMCs or T cells enriched from blood (not recorded which). These receptor sequences come from a woman aged 18-29 years in a cohort exposed to, infected with or recovered from COVID-19 (not recorded which). Both conserved end residues are part of each CDR3. D genes are given only for firm matches. Clone sizes are given selectively: once, few, many, or a class where the clone is expanded.

V,size,D,J,DNA,CDR3
TRBV5-1,.,TRBD1,TRBJ2-7,TGCGCCAGCAGCTTCCGGACAGGAGACGAGCAGTACTTC,CASSFRTGDEQYF
TRBV4-1,.,TRBD1,TRBJ1-6,TGCGCCAGCAGCCAAGATTATATTCGGCGGACAGGGAGTAATTCACCCCTCCACTTT,CASSQDYIRRTGSNSPLHF
TRBV2,.,TRBD1,TRBJ2-2,TGTGCCAGCATAGAGGGGGCAGGGACCGGGGAGCTGTTTTTT,CASIEGAGTGELFF
TRBV11-2,few,TRBD2,TRBJ2-7,TGTGCCAGCAGTTGGACTAGCGGCCTCTCCTACGAGCAGTACTTC,CASSWTSGLSYEQYF
TRBV15,once,.,TRBJ1-5,TGTGCCACCAGCATGGAGGGGATCAATCAGCCCCAGCATTTT,CATSMEGINQPQHF
TRBV27,.,.,TRBJ2-7,TGTGCCAGCAGTTTATTTGGGGCCTACTCCTACGAGCAGTACTTC,CASSLFGAYSYEQYF
TRBV28,.,TRBD1,TRBJ1-5,TGTGCCAGCAGCCCCGGGACAGGGTGGAATCAGCCCCAGCATTTT,CASSPGTGWNQPQHF
TRBV28,.,.,TRBJ2-2,TGTGCCAGCAGTACACAGGACACCGGGGAGCTGTTTTTT,CASSTQDTGELFF
TRBV28,.,.,TRBJ1-2,TGTGCCAGTCACGGGTCCGGGGGAGGCTACACCTTC,CASHGSGGGYTF
TRBV11-2,.,TRBD1,TRBJ2-7,TGTGCCAGCAGCTTGGGGGACAGCTCCTACGAGCAGTACTTC,CASSLGDSSYEQYF
TRBV10-1,.,TRBD2,TRBJ2-1,TGCGCCAGCAGTGCAACTAGCGGGAATGAGCAGTTCTTC,CASSATSGNEQFF
TRBV28,few,.,TRBJ1-1,TGTGCCAGCAGTGCTCGACAGGTCAGGGGCACTGAAGCTTTCTTT,CASSARQVRGTEAFF
TRBV30,.,TRBD1,TRBJ1-2,TGTGCCTGGAGTGTTACAGGGGAGTCTGGCTACACCTTC,CAWSVTGESGYTF
TRBV6-5,.,.,TRBJ1-3,TGTGCCAGCAGTCCCGGGGTGTCCTCTGGAAACACCATATATTTT,CASSPGVSSGNTIYF
TRBV11-3,.,.,TRBJ1-1,TGTGCCAGCAGCGCAAGAGGCCTGAGCACTGAAGCTTTCTTT,CASSARGLSTEAFF
TRBV11-3,.,.,TRBJ2-3,TGTGCCAGCAGCCTCGGAGAGGGGGACAACACAGATACGCAGTATTTT,CASSLGEGDNTDTQYF
TRBV3-1/TRBV3-2,once,.,TRBJ1-2,TGTGCCAGCAGCCCGGGACTGAGCTATGGCTACACCTTC,CASSPGLSYGYTF
TRBV2,.,TRBD2,TRBJ2-1,TGTGCCAGCAGTCCTAGGACTAGCGGCAACTACAATGAGCAGTTCTTC,CASSPRTSGNYNEQFF
TRBV29-1,.,TRBD1,TRBJ2-7,TGCAGCGCCGGGACAGGTTCCTACGAGCAGTACTTC,CSAGTGSYEQYF
TRBV2,.,.,TRBJ2-5,TGTGCCAGCAGTGAAGCGCTGTCGGGGGAGACCCAGTACTTC,CASSEALSGETQYF
TRBV4-2,.,.,TRBJ1-6,TGTGCCAGCAGCCAAGAACAGGGAGGGTGGGATTCACCCCTCCACTTT,CASSQEQGGWDSPLHF
TRBV2,.,.,TRBJ1-5,TGTGCCAGCAGTTCCTCGGCCCTGGAGGGCAATCAGCCCCAGCATTTT,CASSSSALEGNQPQHF
TRBV5-1,.,TRBD1,TRBJ1-5,TGCGCCAGCAGCTTGGGACAGGGGGGTTCTCAGCCCCAGCATTTT,CASSLGQGGSQPQHF
TRBV29-1,.,.,TRBJ1-1,TGCAGCGTTGTCATCATGAACACTGAAGCTTTCTTT,CSVVIMNTEAFF
TRBV7-9,.,.,TRBJ1-1,TGTGCCAGCAGCTTAGTGGTTAGCACTGAAGCTTTCTTT,CASSLVVSTEAFF
TRBV6-5,.,TRBD1,TRBJ1-1,TGTGCCAGCAGCCACAGGGACAGGGGCCCCACTGAAGCTTTCTTT,CASSHRDRGPTEAFF
TRBV15,.,TRBD1,TRBJ1-3,TGTGCCACCAGCAGAGACCGTGGACAGGTCGGGCCTGGAAACACCATATATTTT,CATSRDRGQVGPGNTIYF
TRBV30,.,.,TRBJ2-1,TGTGCTTGGGACCGGGAGCGACTCTACAATGAGCAGTTCTTC,CAWDRERLYNEQFF
TRBV28,.,.,TRBJ1-1,TGTGCCAGCACTGACGGCGGGGGGGGCACTGAAGCTTTCTTT,CASTDGGGGTEAFF
TRBV18,.,TRBD1,TRBJ1-4,TGTGCCAGCTCCCTTACCAGACAGGGAACTAATGAAAAACTGTTTTTT,CASSLTRQGTNEKLFF
TRBV11-3,.,.,TRBJ2-3,TGTGCCAGCAGCTTAGCCTACAGGGAAGATACGCAGTATTTT,CASSLAYREDTQYF
TRBV6-5,.,.,TRBJ2-3,TGTGCCAGCAGTTACTTTGGCGGATACACAGATACGCAGTATTTT,CASSYFGGYTDTQYF
TRBV19,once,TRBD1,TRBJ1-2,TGTGCCAGCACGAGACAGGGGCCCTATGGCTACACCTTC,CASTRQGPYGYTF
TRBV30,few,.,TRBJ1-4,TGTGCCTGGAGCAGGTTGAAAGAAAAACTGTTTTTT,CAWSRLKEKLFF
TRBV3-1/TRBV3-2,.,.,TRBJ2-3,TGTGCCAGCAGCCAAGCACAGGGTCCAGATACGCAGTATTTT,CASSQAQGPDTQYF
TRBV29-1,.,TRBD1,TRBJ1-1,TGCAGCGTGAAGACAGGGGGGACTGAAGCTTTCTTT,CSVKTGGTEAFF
TRBV29-1,.,TRBD2,TRBJ2-6,TGCAGCGTTGAAGATCGGGAGGCTGGGGCCAACGTCCTGACTTTC,CSVEDREAGANVLTF
TRBV5-4,.,TRBD1,TRBJ2-2,TGTGCCAGCAGCTTCGCTCCAGGGACAGGCGGCACCGGGGAGCTGTTTTTT,CASSFAPGTGGTGELFF
TRBV3-1/TRBV3-2,once,TRBD1,TRBJ2-2,TGTGCCAGCAGCCACACCCAGGGGGACACCGGGGAGCTGTTTTTT,CASSHTQGDTGELFF
TRBV7-9,once,.,TRBJ1-1,TGTGCCAGCAGCTTAATAACGCTCTTCCCAGGAGCTTTCTTT,CASSLITLFPGAFF
TRBV11-2,once,.,TRBJ1-6,TGTGCCAGCAGCTCCGGCCCGGGACCGCGGGGTGGGGCACCCCTCCACTTT,CASSSGPGPRGGAPLHF
TRBV7-8,.,.,TRBJ1-2,TGTGCCAGCAGCTTAATCGGGAGGCAAGACTATGGCTACACCTTC,CASSLIGRQDYGYTF
TRBV11-3,few,.,TRBJ1-6,TGTGCCAGCAGCCGAAATAGTGATTCACCCCTCCACTTT,CASSRNSDSPLHF
TRBV2,.,.,TRBJ1-5,TGTGCCAGCAGCCCCCGGGCCTCAGGGGTTCAGCCCCAGCATTTT,CASSPRASGVQPQHF
TRBV28,.,.,TRBJ2-3,TGTGCCAGCAGTTTGCGGTCAGATACGCAGTATTTT,CASSLRSDTQYF
TRBV15,once,.,TRBJ1-2,TGTGCCACCAGCGCCTTGGACAGCCCTTTCTATGGCTACACCTTC,CATSALDSPFYGYTF
TRBV10-1,.,.,TRBJ2-2,TGCGCCAGCAGTGCAGAGAACACCGGGGAGCTGTTTTTT,CASSAENTGELFF
TRBV28,once,.,TRBJ2-7,TGTGCCAGCAGCCGGGCTTTGGACACCTACGAGCAGTACTTC,CASSRALDTYEQYF
TRBV5-1,.,.,TRBJ1-4,TGCGCCACCTCCACGGGGGTTTCTGCAACTAATGAAAAACTGTTTTTT,CATSTGVSATNEKLFF
TRBV6-4,.,TRBD1,TRBJ1-4,TGTGCCAGCAGTGTGACAGGGACAACCTCAACTAGAGCGACTAATGAAAAACTGTTTTTT,CASSVTGTTSTRATNEKLFF